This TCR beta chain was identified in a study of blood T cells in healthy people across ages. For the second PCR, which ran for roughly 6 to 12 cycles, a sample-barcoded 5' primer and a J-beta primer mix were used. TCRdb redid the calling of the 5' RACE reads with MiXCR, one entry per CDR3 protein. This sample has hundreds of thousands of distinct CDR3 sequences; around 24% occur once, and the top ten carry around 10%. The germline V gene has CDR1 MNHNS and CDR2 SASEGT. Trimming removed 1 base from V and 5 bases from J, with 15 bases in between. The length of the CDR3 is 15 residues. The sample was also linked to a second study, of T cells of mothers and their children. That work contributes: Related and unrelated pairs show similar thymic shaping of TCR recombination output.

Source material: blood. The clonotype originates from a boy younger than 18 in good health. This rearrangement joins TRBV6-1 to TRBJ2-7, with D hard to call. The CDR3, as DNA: TGTGCCAGCAGTGAAGTAGACGGAGCGCGCCACGAGCAGTACTTC. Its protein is CASSEVDGARHEQYF.